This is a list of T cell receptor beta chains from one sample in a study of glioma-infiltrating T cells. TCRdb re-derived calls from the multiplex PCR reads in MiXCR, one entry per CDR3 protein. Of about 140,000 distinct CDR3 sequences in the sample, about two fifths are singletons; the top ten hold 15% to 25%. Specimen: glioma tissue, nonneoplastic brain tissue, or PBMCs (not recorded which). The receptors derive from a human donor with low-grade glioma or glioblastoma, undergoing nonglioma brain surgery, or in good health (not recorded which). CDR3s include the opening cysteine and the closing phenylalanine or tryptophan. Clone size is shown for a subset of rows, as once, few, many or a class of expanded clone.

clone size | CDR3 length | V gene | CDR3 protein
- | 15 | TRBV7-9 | CASSLAMAGGYGYTF
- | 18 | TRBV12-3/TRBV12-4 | CASSPRGPGTGGLREQFF
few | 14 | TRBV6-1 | CASSPGGPHYGYTF
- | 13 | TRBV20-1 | CSAPVGSNQPQHF
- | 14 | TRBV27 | CASRGLAGTDTQYF
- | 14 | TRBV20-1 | CSARTGTSGTLDFF
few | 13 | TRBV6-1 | CASRQTVSTEAFF
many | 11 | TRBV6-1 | CASSFSETQYF
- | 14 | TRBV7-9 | CARSTIGGNTEAFF
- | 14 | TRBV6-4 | CASSETVDYNEQFF
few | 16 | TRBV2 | CASSELGGGNTDTQYF
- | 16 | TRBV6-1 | CASSPTAASRQETQYF
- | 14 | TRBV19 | CASKKGTSPGAQHF
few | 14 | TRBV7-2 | CASTRTGGVTEAFF
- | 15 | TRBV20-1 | CSARLPLGFYYEQYF
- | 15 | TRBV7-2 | CASSLVPSSQETQYF
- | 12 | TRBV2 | CASAQENYEQYF
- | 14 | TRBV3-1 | CASSQGSMNTEAFF
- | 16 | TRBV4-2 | CASSQDPTSGRGEQFF
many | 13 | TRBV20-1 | CSARVPGNYEQYF
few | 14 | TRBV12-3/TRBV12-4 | CASTISDSNQPQHF
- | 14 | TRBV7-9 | CASQLSIRSDTQYF
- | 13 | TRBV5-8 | CASSLDREETQYF
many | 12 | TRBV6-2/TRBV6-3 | CASTNLADTQYF
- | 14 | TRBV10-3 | CAISGRLDTDTQYF
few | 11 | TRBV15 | CATSSSTEAFF
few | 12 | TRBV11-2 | CASSSGRYEQYF
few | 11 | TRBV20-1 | CSAFPGFSAFF
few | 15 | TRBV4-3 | CASSQDYWSNQPQHF
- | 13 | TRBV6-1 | CASGQGQVYEQYF
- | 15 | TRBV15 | CATTGGNSEANVLTF
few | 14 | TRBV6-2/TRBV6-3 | CASSLSSGQYGYTF
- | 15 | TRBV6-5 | CASSGTGGEGEKLFF
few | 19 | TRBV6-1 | CASSFVSGAPGLWNTEAFF